This entry is about one T cell receptor (beta chain). The antigen is undetermined. Nashville, Tennessee was home to all donors, each a Caucasian adult. Every subset's genomic DNA went evenly onto several immunoSEQ plates. TCRdb's table, derived via immunoSEQ multiplex PCR, lists solely in-frame clones and lacks some. In the table there are around 2.5 million clones, 93% of which are singletons. The V and J ends lost 5 bases and 1 base, in that order; junction bases with no gene match: 13. The CDR3 runs to 17 residues. CDR1 is SEHNR, CDR2 FQNEAQ, per germline (reference sequence). The entry originates in a study of shared clonotypes between healthy human individuals. Looking at the study overall: Each donor's CD8 memory used one plate, CD8 naive two, each CD4 subset three. Whole-study results and caveats: An effect of sequencing depth on clonotype sharing among donors was expected.

J is TRBJ2-7 and V is TRBV7-9, with 8 bases fitting TRBD2. Sequencing used naive CD4+ T cells from PBMCs. Subset defined: CD45RA+ positively selected. The sequence derives from a man between 18 and 29 years old in good health. Some clones in this sample may be carry-over from other donors' samples. CDR3 amino acids: CASSPYGSERGSYEQYF. The CDR3, as DNA: TGTGCCAGCAGCCCCTACGGCTCGGAGCGGGGGTCCTACGAGCAGTACTTC.